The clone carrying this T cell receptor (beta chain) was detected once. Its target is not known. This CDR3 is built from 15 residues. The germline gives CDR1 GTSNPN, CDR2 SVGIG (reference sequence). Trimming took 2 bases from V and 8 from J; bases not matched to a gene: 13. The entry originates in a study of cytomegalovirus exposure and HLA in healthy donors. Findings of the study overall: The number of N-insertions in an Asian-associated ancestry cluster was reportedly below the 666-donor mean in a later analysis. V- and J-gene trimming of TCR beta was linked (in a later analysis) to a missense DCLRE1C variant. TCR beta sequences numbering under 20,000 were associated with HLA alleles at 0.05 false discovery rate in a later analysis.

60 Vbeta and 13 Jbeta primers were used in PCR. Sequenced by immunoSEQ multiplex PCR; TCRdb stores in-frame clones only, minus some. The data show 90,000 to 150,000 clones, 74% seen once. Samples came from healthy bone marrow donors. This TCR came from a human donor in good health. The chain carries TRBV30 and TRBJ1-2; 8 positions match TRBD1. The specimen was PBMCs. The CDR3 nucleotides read TGTGCCTGGAGTACGGCCGGACAGGGCGTTGGAGGCTACACCTTC. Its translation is CAWSTAGQGVGGYTF.